This T cell receptor beta chain was found in a study of T-cell reconstitution after alpha-beta-depleted transplantation in children. Study results and limitations: About two months after transplant, alpha-beta T cells reportedly came from several hundred expanded graft clones.

About this clonotype itself: Its antigen is as yet unknown.

CDR3 length equals 17 residues. Trimming removed 3 bases at V and 2 bases at J, with 20 bases between. The germline V gene encodes CDR1 MGHRA and CDR2 YSYEKL. Unique molecular identifiers were incorporated into the prepared TCRbeta library. TCRdb re-derived calls from the PCR reads in MiXCR, one entry per CDR3 protein. The table lists 250,000 or so distinct CDR3 sequences, about 24% of them singletons. The sequence derives from a female patient between 2 and 15 years old who had a stem cell transplant for congenital amegakaryocytic thrombocytopenia, so the T cells may come from the graft donor. This rearrangement joins TRBV4-1 to TRBJ2-7, with D maybe TRBD2 (7 bases). The input for sequencing was PBMCs, mostly from graft donor cells, taken 360 days after TCRalphabeta/CD19-depleted stem cell transplant. CDR3 loop: CASSHETGGWETYEQYF. DNA of the CDR3: TGCGCCAGCAGCCACGAAACGGGGGGCTGGGAAACCTACGAGCAGTACTTC.